This entry lists 15 T cell receptor beta chains sequenced from one sample in a study of T cell responses to AZD1222 COVID-19 vaccine. The protocol was immunoSEQ multiplex PCR, while the TCRdb copy is restricted to in-frame clones and leaves out a portion. The sample has 130,000 or so clones; about 89% are singletons. This specimen consisted of peripheral blood, obtained 28 days after the second AZD1222 dose. These receptors all come from an adult who received the AZD1222 COVID-19 vaccine.

The chain couples TRBV5-1 to TRBJ2-3; 8 nucleotides align to TRBD1. Trimming cost V 3 bases and J 0 bases; bases outside gene matches: 3. Per the germline V gene, CDR1 is SGHRS and CDR2 is YFSETQ. This CDR3 is built from 15 residues. Written as DNA, the CDR3 is TGCGCCAGCAGCTCCGGACAGGGAAGCACAGATACGCAGTATTTT. Its protein product is CASSSGQGSTDTQYF.

This clone was found once. CDR3 DNA: TGTGCCATCAGTGATTCGGGGGCTACGCAGTATTTT. This sequence encodes CAISDSGATQYF. This sequence joins TRBV10-3 and TRBJ2-3; perhaps D is TRBD1 or TRBD2 (6 bases each). Per the germline V gene, CDR1 is ENHRY and CDR2 is SYGVKD. Trimming cost V 3 bases and J 8 bases, with 9 bases left between them. This CDR3 comprises 12 residues.

The V gene is TRBV4-2, the J gene TRBJ1-4; no definite D call. The germline gives CDR1 LGHNA, CDR2 YNFKEQ. The CDR3 is made up of 13 amino acids. Trimming left V 2 bases short and J 8 bases short, with 9 bases between. DNA of the CDR3: TGTGCCAGCAGCCAACCGAGCGAGGAAAAACTGTTTTTT. Its translation is CASSQPSEEKLFF.

V is TRBV10-3 and J is TRBJ1-2; 7 bases map to TRBD1. In germline, CDR1 is ENHRY, CDR2 SYGVKD. V was pared by 8 bases and J by 6 bases, with 9 bases of the junction left unmatched. The CDR3 has 13 residues. CDR3 nucleotide sequence: TGTGCCATCGGGAAGACAGGGAACGATGGCTACACCTTC. Protein: CAIGKTGNDGYTF.

The chain couples TRBV27 to TRBJ2-6; D is perhaps TRBD2 (6 bases). This CDR3 is 15 amino acids long. In germline, CDR1 is MNHEY, CDR2 SMNVEV (reference sequence). V lost 3 bases, J lost 0 bases, and 6 bases lay in between. The CDR3 reads CASSFGGSGANVLTF. DNA of the CDR3: TGTGCCAGCAGTTTCGGGGGCTCTGGGGCCAACGTCCTGACTTTC.

The rearrangement links TRBV2 to TRBJ2-5; D is perhaps TRBD2 (6 bases). There are 12 residues in the CDR3. The V end lost 7 bases, the J end lost 3 bases, and 9 bases lay between the germline ends. CDR1 and CDR2 from the germline V gene are SNHLY and FYNNEI. CDR3 sequence (DNA): TGTGCCAGCAATCCGGGGGAAGAGACCCAGTACTTC. Its translation is CASNPGEETQYF.

CDR3 residues: CASSPGQGRSPLHF. DNA for the CDR3: TGTGCCAGCTCACCTGGACAGGGGAGGTCACCCCTCCACTTT. The chain uses TRBV18 and TRBJ1-6, with TRBD1 matching 9 bases. This CDR3 region has 14 residues. Germline CDR1 KGHSH, CDR2 LQKENI. V shed 3 bases and J 10 bases; nucleotides not matched to a gene: 4.

The chain joins TRBV6-5 to TRBJ1-2; D call uncertain. In germline, CDR1 is MNHEY, CDR2 SVGAGI. The CDR3 extends over 13 amino acids. V gave up 3 bases and J gave up 6 bases, with 11 bases separating them. The CDR3 bases are TGTGCCAGCAGTTATCGAGGTCATAATGGCTACACCTTC. It codes for CASSYRGHNGYTF.

The chain employs TRBV10-1 and TRBJ2-3; 9 bases are shared with TRBD2. J lost 1 base, V lost 3 bases, and 5 bases had no gene match. There are 16 residues in the CDR3. CDR1 is WNHNN, CDR2 SYGVQD, per germline (reference sequence). CDR3 region: CASSEGSGGGTDTQYF. The CDR3 nucleotides are TGCGCCAGCAGTGAAGGTAGCGGGGGTGGCACAGATACGCAGTATTTT.

The J gene is TRBJ1-5, the V gene TRBV7-2, with D possibly being TRBD1 (6 bases). V was pared by 5 bases and J by 2 bases, with 16 bases between. CDR1 is SGHTA and CDR2 is FQGNSA in the germline V gene. The CDR3 is 16 residues long. For the CDR3, the DNA is TGTGCCAGCAGCCGGAGTTCAGGGGAAGGCAATCAGCCCCAGCATTTT. This sequence encodes CASSRSSGEGNQPQHF. The full variable domain, its missing parts supplied by reference TRBV7-2 and TRBJ1-5, is GAGVSQSPSNKVTEKGKDVELRCDPISGHTALYWYRQSLGQGLEFLIYFQGNSAPDKSGLPSDRFSAERTGGSVSTLTIQRTQQEDSAVYLCASSRSSGEGNQPQHFGDGTRLSIL.

The chain recombines TRBV7-2 with TRBJ2-5; no clear D gene. Trimming shortened V by 1 base and J by 4 bases, and 7 bases separated the two germline ends. This CDR3 comprises 13 residues. CDR1 and CDR2 from the germline V gene are SGHTA and FQGNSA. The CDR3 region has the DNA TGTGCCAGCAGCTTAGGGGTTGGAGAGACCCAGTACTTC. This translates into CASSLGVGETQYF.

This chain joins TRBV6-5 and TRBJ1-2; D is unclear. CDR3 length equals 14 residues. Trimming pared 7 bases from V and 8 bases from J, leaving 20 bases between. CDR1 and CDR2 from the germline V gene are MNHEY and SVGAGI. The CDR3 here is CASTTQVGQIGYTF. DNA of the CDR3: TGTGCCAGCACCACCCAGGTCGGGCAGATCGGCTACACCTTC.

The rearrangement joins TRBV2 to TRBJ1-1; D call uncertain. Deletions cut 8 bases from V and 1 base from J, with 14 bases between. This CDR3 region has 14 residues. Germline-derived CDR1 and CDR2 are SNHLY and FYNNEI. CDR3 sequence: CASGSISANTEAFF. The CDR3, as DNA: TGTGCCAGCGGGTCAATATCGGCGAACACTGAAGCTTTCTTT. Combining the CDR3 with reference TRBV2 and TRBJ1-1 gives the whole variable domain EPEVTQTPSHQVTQMGQEVILRCVPISNHLYFYWYRQILGQKVEFLVSFYNNEISEKSEIFDDQFSVERPDGSNFTLKIRSTKLEDSAMYFCASGSISANTEAFFGQGTRLTVV.

This chain uses TRBV12-5 with TRBJ2-3, with no clear D. There are 13 residues in the CDR3. Germline values: CDR1 LGHNT, CDR2 FRNRAP. Trimming took off 2 bases at V and 1 base at J, with 4 bases between the two ends. In DNA, the CDR3 is TGTGCTAGTGGTTTGACGGGCACAGATACGCAGTATTTT. Its translation is CASGLTGTDTQYF.

The V and J genes are TRBV5-5 and TRBJ1-6, with D uncertain. With 0 bases removed from V and 0 bases from J, the gap between germline ends came to 13 bases. The CDR3 length is 18 residues. Looked up from germline, CDR1 is SGHKS and CDR2 is YYEKEE (reference sequence). The CDR3 here is CASSLGPPQSSYNSPLHF. The DNA for the CDR3 is TGTGCCAGCAGCTTGGGACCACCCCAGAGCTCCTATAATTCACCCCTCCACTTT.